The clone carrying this TCR beta chain showed up just a few times. Antigen specificity is unknown. These data belong to a study of regulatory T cells in long-lasting Graves disease. Study-wide results and caveats: Preferential use of TRBV28, TRBJ1-2 and TRBJ2-5 was seen in persistent disease.

Both iRepertoire HTBI primers and Arm-PCR of CDR3 regions were used to build the TCR beta libraries. TCRdb ran MiXCR on the multiplex PCR reads and lists one entry per CDR3 protein. This table holds some 420,000 distinct CDR3 sequences, about 20% found once. Specified time point: persistent/refractory GD, antithyroid drugs over 5 years with positive TRAb. From PBMCs, RNA was extracted and then used to make the TCR library. Diagnosing Graves' disease relied on the American Thyroid Association guidelines. Trimming took off 5 bases at V and 6 bases at J, with 10 bases between the two ends. The CDR3 has 12 amino acids. Germline CDR1 reads SGHDN; CDR2 reads FVKESK.

This sequence originates from a female donor with Graves disease. The chain couples TRBV14 to TRBJ1-1, with D unclear. The sample here was peripheral blood mononuclear cells (PBMCs), taken when the disease was refractory, from a patient treated with antithyroid drugs. The DNA of the CDR3 is TGTGCCAGCAGCGCCTGGAATTCTGAAGCTTTCTTT. It translates to CASSAWNSEAFF.